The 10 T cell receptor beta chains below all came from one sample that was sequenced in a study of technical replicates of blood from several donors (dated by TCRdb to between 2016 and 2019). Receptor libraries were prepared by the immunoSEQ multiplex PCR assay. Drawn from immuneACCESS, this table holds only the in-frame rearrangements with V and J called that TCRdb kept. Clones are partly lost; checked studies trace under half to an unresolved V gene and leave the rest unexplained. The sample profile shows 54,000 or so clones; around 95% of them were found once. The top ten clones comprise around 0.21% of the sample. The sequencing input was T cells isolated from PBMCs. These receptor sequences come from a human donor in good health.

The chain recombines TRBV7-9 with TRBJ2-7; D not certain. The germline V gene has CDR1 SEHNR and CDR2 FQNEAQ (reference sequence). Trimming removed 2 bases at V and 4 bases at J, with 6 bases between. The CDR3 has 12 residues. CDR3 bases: TGTGCCAGCAGCTTATCGGGTTACGAGCAGTACTTC. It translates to CASSLSGYEQYF. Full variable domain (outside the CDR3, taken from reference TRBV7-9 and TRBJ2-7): DTGVSQNPRHKITKRGQNVTFRCDPISEHNRLYWYRQTLGQGPEFLTYFQNEAQLEKSRLLSDRFSAERPKGSFSTLEIQRTEQGDSAMYLCASSLSGYEQYFGPGTRLTVT.

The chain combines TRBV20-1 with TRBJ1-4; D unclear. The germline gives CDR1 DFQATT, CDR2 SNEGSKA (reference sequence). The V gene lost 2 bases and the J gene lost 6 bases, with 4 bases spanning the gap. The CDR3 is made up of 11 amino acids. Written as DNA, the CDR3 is TGCAGTGCTAGACTTTATGAAAAACTGTTTTTT. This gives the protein CSARLYEKLFF.

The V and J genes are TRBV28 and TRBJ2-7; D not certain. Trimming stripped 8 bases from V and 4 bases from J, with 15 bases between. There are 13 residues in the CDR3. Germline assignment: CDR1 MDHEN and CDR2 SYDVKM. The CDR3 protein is CASAPPPKYEQYF. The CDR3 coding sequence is TGTGCCAGCGCCCCGCCGCCTAAGTACGAGCAGTACTTC.

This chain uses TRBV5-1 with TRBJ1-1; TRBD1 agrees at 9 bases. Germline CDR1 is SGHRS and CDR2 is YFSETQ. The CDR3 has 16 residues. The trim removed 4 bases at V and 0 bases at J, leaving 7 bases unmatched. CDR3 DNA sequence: TGCGCCAGCAGCCTTGGGACAGGGACAATGAACACTGAAGCTTTCTTT. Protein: CASSLGTGTMNTEAFF.

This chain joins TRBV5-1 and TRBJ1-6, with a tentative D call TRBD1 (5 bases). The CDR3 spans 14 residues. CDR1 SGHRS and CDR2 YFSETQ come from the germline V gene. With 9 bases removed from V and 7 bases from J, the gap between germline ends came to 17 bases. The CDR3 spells CATRKDSANSPLHF. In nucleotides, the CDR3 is TGCGCCACCCGCAAAGACAGCGCGAATTCACCCCTCCACTTT.

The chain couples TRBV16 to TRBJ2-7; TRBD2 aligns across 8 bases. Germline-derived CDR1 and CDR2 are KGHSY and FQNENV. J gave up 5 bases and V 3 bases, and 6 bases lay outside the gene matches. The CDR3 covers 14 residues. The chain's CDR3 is CASSQGGGLDEQYF. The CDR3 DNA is TGTGCCAGCAGCCAGGGCGGGGGGCTGGACGAGCAGTACTTC.

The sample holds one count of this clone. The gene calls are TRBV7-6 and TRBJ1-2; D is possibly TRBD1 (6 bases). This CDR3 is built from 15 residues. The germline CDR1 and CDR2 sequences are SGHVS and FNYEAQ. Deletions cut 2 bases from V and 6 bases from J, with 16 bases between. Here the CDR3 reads CASSLSGHFEHGYTF. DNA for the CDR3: TGTGCCAGCAGCTTATCGGGACACTTCGAGCATGGCTACACCTTC. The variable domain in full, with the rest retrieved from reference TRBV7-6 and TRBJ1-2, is GAGVSQSPRYKVTKRGQDVALRCDPISGHVSLYWYRQALGQGPEFLTYFNYEAQQDKSGLPNDRFSAERPEGSISTLTIQRTEQRDSAMYRCASSLSGHFEHGYTFGSGTRLTVV.

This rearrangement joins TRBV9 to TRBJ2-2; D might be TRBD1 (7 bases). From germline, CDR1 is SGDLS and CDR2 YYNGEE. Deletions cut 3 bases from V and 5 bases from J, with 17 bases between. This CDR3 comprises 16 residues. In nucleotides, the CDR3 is TGTGCCAGCAGCGGTGGTGGCAGGGGGGTTACCGGGGAGCTGTTTTTT. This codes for CASSGGGRGVTGELFF.

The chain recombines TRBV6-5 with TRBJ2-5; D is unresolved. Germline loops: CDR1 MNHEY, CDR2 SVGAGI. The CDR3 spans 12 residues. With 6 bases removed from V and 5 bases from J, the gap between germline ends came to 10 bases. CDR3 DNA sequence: TGTGCCAGCAGAACGGGTGCGGAGACCCAGTACTTC. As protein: CASRTGAETQYF.

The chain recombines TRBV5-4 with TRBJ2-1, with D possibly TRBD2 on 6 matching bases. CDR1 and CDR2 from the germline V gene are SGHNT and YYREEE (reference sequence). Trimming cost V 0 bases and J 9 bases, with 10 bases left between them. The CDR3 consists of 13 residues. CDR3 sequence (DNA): TGTGCCAGCAGCTTGGTGGAGGGGTCTGAGCAGTTCTTC. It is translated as CASSLVEGSEQFF.